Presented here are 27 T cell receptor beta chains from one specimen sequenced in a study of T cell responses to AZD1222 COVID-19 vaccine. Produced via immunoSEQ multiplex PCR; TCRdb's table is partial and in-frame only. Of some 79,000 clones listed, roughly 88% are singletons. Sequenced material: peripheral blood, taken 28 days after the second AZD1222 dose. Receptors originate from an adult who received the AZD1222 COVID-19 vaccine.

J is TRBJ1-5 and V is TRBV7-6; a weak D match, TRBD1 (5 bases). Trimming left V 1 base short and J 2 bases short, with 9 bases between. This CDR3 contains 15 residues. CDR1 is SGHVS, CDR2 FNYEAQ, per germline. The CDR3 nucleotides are TGTGCCAGCAGCTTAGGACAGTGGGGCAATCAGCCCCAGCATTTT. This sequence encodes CASSLGQWGNQPQHF. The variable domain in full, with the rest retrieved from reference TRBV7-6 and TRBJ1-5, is GAGVSQSPRYKVTKRGQDVALRCDPISGHVSLYWYRQALGQGPEFLTYFNYEAQQDKSGLPNDRFSAERPEGSISTLTIQRTEQRDSAMYRCASSLGQWGNQPQHFGDGTRLSIL.

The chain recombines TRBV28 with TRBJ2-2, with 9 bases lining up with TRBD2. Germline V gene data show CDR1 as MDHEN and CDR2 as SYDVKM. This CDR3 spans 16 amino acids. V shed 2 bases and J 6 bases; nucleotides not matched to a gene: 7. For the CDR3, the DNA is TGTGCCAGCAGTTTAGGTAGCGGGAGCGGTCCCGGGGAGCTGTTTTTT. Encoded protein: CASSLGSGSGPGELFF. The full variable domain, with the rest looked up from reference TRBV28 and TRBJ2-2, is DVKVTQSSRYLVKRTGEKVFLECVQDMDHENMFWYRQDPGLGLRLIYFSYDVKMKEKGDIPEGYSVSREKKERFSLILESASTNQTSMYLCASSLGSGSGPGELFFGEGSRLTVL.

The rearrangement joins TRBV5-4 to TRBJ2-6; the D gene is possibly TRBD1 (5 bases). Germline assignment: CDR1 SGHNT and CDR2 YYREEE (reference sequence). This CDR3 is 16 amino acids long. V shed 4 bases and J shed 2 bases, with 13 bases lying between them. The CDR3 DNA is TGTGCCAGCAGCCTTTTTAAGGGGACTGGGGCCAACGTCCTGACTTTC. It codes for CASSLFKGTGANVLTF.

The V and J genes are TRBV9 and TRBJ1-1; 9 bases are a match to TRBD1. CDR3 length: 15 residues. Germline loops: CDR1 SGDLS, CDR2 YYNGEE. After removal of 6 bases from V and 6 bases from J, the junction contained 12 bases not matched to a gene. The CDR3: CASNQVPGQGSEAFF. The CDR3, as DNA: TGTGCCAGCAACCAAGTGCCGGGACAGGGATCTGAAGCTTTCTTT.

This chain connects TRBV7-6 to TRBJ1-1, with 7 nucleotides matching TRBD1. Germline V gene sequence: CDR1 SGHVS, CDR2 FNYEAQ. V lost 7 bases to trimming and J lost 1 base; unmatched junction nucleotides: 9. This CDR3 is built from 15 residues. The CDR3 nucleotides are TGTGCCAGCACCAAACTGGGACAGACGAACACTGAAGCTTTCTTT. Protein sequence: CASTKLGQTNTEAFF.

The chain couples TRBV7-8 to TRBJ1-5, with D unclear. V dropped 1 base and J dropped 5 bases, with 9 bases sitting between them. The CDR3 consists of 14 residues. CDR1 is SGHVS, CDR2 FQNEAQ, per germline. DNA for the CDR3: TGTGCCAGCAGCTTAGGAGGTGAGCATCAGCCCCAGCATTTT. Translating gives CASSLGGEHQPQHF.

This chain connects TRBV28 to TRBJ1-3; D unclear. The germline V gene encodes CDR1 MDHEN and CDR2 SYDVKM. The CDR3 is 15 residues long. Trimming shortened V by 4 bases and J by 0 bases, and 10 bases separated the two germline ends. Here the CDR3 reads CASSYSTASGNTIYF. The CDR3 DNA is TGTGCCAGCAGTTACAGCACGGCCTCTGGAAACACCATATATTTT.

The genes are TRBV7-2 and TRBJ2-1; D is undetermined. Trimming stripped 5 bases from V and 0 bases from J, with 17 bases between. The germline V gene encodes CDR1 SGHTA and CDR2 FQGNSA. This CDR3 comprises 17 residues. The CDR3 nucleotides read TGTGCCAGCAGCCTAAGGATGGGTCGGAGCTCCTACAATGAGCAGTTCTTC. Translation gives CASSLRMGRSSYNEQFF.

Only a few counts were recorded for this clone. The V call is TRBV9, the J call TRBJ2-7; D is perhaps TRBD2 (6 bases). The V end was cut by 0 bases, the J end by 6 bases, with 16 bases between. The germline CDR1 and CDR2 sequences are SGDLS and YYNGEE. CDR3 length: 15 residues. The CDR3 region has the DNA TGTGCCAGCAGCGTAGGGGGGGAAAGGATTGCCGAGCAGTACTTC. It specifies CASSVGGERIAEQYF.

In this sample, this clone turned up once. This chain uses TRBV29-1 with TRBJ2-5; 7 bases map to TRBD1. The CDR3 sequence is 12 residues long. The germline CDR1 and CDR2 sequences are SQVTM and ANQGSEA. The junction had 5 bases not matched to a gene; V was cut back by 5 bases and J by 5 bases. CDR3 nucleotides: TGCAGCGTTCGACAGGGTGGGGAGACCCAGTACTTC. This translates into CSVRQGGETQYF.

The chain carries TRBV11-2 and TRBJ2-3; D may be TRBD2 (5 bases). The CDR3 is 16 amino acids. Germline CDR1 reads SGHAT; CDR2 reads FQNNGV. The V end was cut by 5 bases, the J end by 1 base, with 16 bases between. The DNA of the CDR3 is TGTGCCAGCAGCCACAGCCGGGGTAGCGGCACAGATACGCAGTATTTT. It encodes CASSHSRGSGTDTQYF.

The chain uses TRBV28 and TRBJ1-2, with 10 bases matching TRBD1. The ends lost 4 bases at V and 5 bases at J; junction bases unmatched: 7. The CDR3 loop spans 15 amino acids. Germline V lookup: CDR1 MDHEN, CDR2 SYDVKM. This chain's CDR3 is CASSSPGTGAYGYTF. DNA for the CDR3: TGTGCCAGCAGTTCTCCCGGGACAGGGGCGTATGGCTACACCTTC.

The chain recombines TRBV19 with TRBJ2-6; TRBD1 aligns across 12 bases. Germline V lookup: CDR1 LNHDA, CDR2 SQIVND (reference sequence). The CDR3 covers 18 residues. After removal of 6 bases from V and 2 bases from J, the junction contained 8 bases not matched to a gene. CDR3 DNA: TGTGCCAGTAGCCGGTCCGGGACAGGGGGCACTGGGGCCAACGTCCTGACTTTC. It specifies CASSRSGTGGTGANVLTF.

This CDR3 reads CSSNGGGATDTQYF. For the CDR3, the DNA is TGCAGCTCAAATGGCGGGGGGGCGACAGATACGCAGTATTTT. The chain combines TRBV29-1 with TRBJ2-3; TRBD2 aligns across 9 bases. V trimming: 8 bases; J trimming: 3 bases; junction bases outside the gene matches: 9. This CDR3 comprises 14 residues. CDR1 SQVTM and CDR2 ANQGSEA come from the germline V gene.

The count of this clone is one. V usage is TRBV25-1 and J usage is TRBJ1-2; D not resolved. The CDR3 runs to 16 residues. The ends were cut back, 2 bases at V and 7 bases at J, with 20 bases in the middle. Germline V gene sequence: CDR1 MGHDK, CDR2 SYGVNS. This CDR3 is CASSENNGALRGGYTF. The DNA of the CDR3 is TGTGCCAGCAGTGAAAATAATGGCGCGTTGCGTGGTGGCTACACCTTC.

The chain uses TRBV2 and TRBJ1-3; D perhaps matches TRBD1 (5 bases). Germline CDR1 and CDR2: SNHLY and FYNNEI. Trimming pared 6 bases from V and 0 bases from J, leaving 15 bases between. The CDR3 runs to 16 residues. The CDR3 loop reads CASRGEGLLSGNTIYF. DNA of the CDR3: TGTGCCAGCAGGGGGGAGGGGCTACTCTCTGGAAACACCATATATTTT.

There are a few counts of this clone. DNA of the CDR3: TGTGCCAGCACGACCGGGACAGCGTCCTACGAGCAGTACTTC. Its protein is CASTTGTASYEQYF. The gene calls are TRBV28 and TRBJ2-7; 7 bases agree with TRBD1. J was trimmed by 1 base and V by 7 bases; bases with no gene match: 7. Germline assignment: CDR1 MDHEN and CDR2 SYDVKM. The CDR3 consists of 14 residues.

The CDR3 DNA sequence: TGTGCCAGCAGCCAAGGGACAGTTACTGAAGCTTTCTTT. Translation: CASSQGTVTEAFF. V is TRBV14 and J is TRBJ1-1, with a possible D match to TRBD1 (6 bases). The germline V gene encodes CDR1 SGHDN and CDR2 FVKESK. The CDR3 runs 13 residues. V shed 1 base and J shed 5 bases, with 8 bases lying between them.

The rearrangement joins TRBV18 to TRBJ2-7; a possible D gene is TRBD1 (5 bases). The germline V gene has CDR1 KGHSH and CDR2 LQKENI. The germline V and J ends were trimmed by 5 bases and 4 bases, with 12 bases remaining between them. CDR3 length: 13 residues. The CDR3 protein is CASSVQADYEQYF. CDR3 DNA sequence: TGTGCCAGCTCAGTACAGGCGGATTACGAGCAGTACTTC. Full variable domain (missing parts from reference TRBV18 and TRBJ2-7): NAGVMQNPRHLVRRRGQEARLRCSPMKGHSHVYWYRQLPEEGLKFMVYLQKENIIDESGMPKERFSAEFPKEGPSILRIQQVVRGDSAAYFCASSVQADYEQYFGPGTRLTVT.

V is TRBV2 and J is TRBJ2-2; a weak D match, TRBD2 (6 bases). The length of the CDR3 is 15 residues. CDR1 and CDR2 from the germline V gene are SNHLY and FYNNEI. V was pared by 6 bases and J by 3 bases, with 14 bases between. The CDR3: CASRVERVDTGELFF. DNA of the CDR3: TGTGCCAGCAGAGTGGAGCGGGTTGACACCGGGGAGCTGTTTTTT.

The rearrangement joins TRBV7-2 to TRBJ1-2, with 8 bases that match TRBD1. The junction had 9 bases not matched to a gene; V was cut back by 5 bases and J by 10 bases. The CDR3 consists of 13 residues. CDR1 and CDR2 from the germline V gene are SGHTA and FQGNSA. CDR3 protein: CASSIGDRPLYTF. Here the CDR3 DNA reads TGTGCCAGCAGCATAGGGGACAGGCCCCTCTACACCTTC.

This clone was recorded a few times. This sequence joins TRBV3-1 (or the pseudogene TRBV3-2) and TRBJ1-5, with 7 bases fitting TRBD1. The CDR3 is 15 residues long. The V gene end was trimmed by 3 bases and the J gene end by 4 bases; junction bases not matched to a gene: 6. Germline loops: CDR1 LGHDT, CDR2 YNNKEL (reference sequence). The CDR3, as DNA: TGTGCCAGCAGCCAGGGTGGACAGGCTAATCAGCCCCAGCATTTT. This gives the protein CASSQGGQANQPQHF.

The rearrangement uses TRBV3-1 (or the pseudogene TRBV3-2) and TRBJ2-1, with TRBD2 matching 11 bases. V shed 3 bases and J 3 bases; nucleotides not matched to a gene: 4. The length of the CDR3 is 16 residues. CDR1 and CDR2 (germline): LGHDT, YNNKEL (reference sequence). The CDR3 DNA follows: TGTGCCAGCAGCCATAGCGGGAGGGCCTTCTACAATGAGCAGTTCTTC. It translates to CASSHSGRAFYNEQFF.

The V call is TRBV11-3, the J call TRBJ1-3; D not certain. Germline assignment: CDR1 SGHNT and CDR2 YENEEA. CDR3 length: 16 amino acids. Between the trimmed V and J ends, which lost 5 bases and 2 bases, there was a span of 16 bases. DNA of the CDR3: TGTGCCAGCAGCATGAACCTTGGGCGCGCTGGAAACACCATATATTTT. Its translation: CASSMNLGRAGNTIYF. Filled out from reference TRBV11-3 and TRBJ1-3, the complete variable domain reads EAGVVQSPRYKIIEKKQPVAFWCNPISGHNTLYWYLQNLGQGPELLIRYENEEAVDDSQLPKDRFSAERLKGVDSTLKIQPAELGDSAVYLCASSMNLGRAGNTIYFGEGSWLTVV.

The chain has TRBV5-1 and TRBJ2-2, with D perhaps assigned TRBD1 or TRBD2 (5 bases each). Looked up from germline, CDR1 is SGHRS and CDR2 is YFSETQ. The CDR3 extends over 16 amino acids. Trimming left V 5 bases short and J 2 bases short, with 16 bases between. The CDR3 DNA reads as TGCGCCAGCAGAATCTCCTTGGGGGTAAACACCGGGGAGCTGTTTTTT. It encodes CASRISLGVNTGELFF. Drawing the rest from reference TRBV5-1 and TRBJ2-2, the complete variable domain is KAGVTQTPRYLIKTRGQQVTLSCSPISGHRSVSWYQQTPGQGLQFLFEYFSETQRNKGNFPGRFSGRQFSNSRSEMNVSTLELGDSALYLCASRISLGVNTGELFFGEGSRLTVL.

CDR3 residues: CASSAGTGANYGYTF. CDR3 bases: TGTGCCAGCTCAGCCGGGACAGGAGCTAACTATGGCTACACCTTC. V and J are TRBV18 and TRBJ1-2, with 8 bases identical to TRBD1. In germline, CDR1 is KGHSH, CDR2 LQKENI. The CDR3 extends over 15 amino acids. Losses at the gene ends were 5 bases for V and 0 bases for J; bases not matched to a gene: 5.

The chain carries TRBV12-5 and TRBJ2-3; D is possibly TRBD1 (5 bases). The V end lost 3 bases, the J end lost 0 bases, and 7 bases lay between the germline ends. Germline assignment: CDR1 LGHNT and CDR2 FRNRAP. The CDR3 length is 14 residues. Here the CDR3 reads CASGFGASTDTQYF. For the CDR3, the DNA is TGTGCTAGTGGTTTTGGGGCTAGCACAGATACGCAGTATTTT. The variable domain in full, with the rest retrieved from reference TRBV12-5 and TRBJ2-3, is DARVTQTPRHKVTEMGQEVTMRCQPILGHNTVFWYRQTMMQGLELLAYFRNRAPLDDSGMPKDRFSAEMPDATLATLKIQPSEPRDSAVYFCASGFGASTDTQYFGPGTRLTVL.